This TCR beta chain was retrieved from a study of CD8 T cells in ankylosing spondylitis. This clonotype was found a few times. Its cognate antigen is unknown. For TCR beta, libraries came from quantitative 5'-RACE with molecular barcodes. TCRdb analysed the 5' RACE reads with MiXCR anew, one entry per CDR3 protein. The table records around 890,000 distinct CDR3 sequences, approximately 12% of them present only once. The CDR3 is made up of 16 amino acids. In germline, CDR1 is SGHTA, CDR2 FQGNSA. Germline trimming cut 0 bases from V and 7 bases from J; bases unmatched to any gene: 8. Study-level results: In ankylosing spondylitis blood, a motif of fewer than 10 highly homologous TCR beta variants appeared characteristic. According to the report, clones linked to the disease were significantly enriched in matched synovial fluid samples taken from ankylosing spondylitis patients. Earlier literature documents some of the motif variants in reactive arthritis synovial fluid and blood. CD8+ disease-linked clones were present at relatively low frequencies in blood.

This TCR was recovered from a male donor with ankylosing spondylitis. Material for sequencing was blood, either unsorted or a sorted T cell fraction (not recorded which). The chain uses TRBV7-2 and TRBJ1-2, with 10 bases aligning to TRBD1. For the CDR3, the DNA is TGTGCCAGCAGCTTAGCGGGACAGGGGTACTTTCGTGGCTACACCTTC. This gives the protein CASSLAGQGYFRGYTF.